A selection of T cell receptor beta chains follows, all from one sample in a study of T cells after posttransplantation cyclophosphamide. Assay: immunoSEQ multiplex PCR; the TCRdb copy retains only in-frame clones and omits some. The data list 44,000 or so clones, none observed once; 2.2% falls to the top ten. The sequenced sample was PBMCs. All receptors come from a man aged 35-49 years in good health, CMV-negative, and a related stem cell transplant donor. Both conserved end residues are part of each CDR3. D genes are given only for firm matches. Clone size is given as once, few or many counts, or a class when the clone is expanded.

abundance	d_gene	v_gene	j_gene	CDR3aa	CDR3nt
many	TRBD2	TRBV6-6	TRBJ2-2	CASSPRLADTGELFF	TGTGCCAGCAGCCCCAGACTAGCGGACACCGGGGAGCTGTTTTTT
few	-	TRBV27	TRBJ2-7	CASSLFSVGAYEQYF	TGTGCCAGCAGTCTATTCTCGGTGGGGGCGTACGAGCAGTACTTC
many	-	TRBV5-1	TRBJ2-1	CASSFTSPTYNEQFF	TGCGCCAGCAGCTTTACTTCTCCAACCTACAATGAGCAGTTCTTC
many	-	TRBV7-9	TRBJ2-1	CASSYPSAPTRGINNEQFF	TGTGCCAGCAGCTACCCTTCCGCCCCCACTAGGGGGATTAACAATGAGCAGTTCTTC
many	-	TRBV30	TRBJ1-1	CAWTTTVNTEAFF	TGTGCCTGGACCACAACAGTGAACACTGAAGCTTTCTTT
many	TRBD1	TRBV29-1	TRBJ1-1	CSVSTGVSVGTEAFF	TGCAGCGTTTCTACAGGGGTTTCAGTTGGAACTGAAGCTTTCTTT
many	-	TRBV5-1	TRBJ2-3	CASSLEGTGDTQYF	TGCGCCAGCAGCTTGGAAGGGACTGGTGATACGCAGTATTTT
many	-	TRBV9	TRBJ1-2	CASRSQGTYGYTF	TGTGCCAGCAGATCCCAGGGAACCTATGGCTACACCTTC
many	TRBD1	TRBV7-2	TRBJ2-7	CASSSRQGIPYEQYF	TGTGCCAGCAGCTCCCGACAGGGTATCCCCTACGAGCAGTACTTC
many	TRBD2	TRBV30	TRBJ2-5	CAWNGPGLAVQETQYF	TGTGCCTGGAACGGCCCGGGACTAGCGGTACAAGAGACCCAGTACTTC
many	-	TRBV4-2	TRBJ2-7	CASSQEASIYEQYF	TGTGCCAGCAGCCAAGAGGCATCCATCTACGAGCAGTACTTC
many	-	TRBV5-5	TRBJ2-1	CASSSLGGGYNEQFF	TGTGCCAGCAGTTCATTAGGGGGGGGGTACAATGAGCAGTTCTTC
many	-	TRBV27	TRBJ2-7	CASSSGLGYEQYF	TGTGCCAGCAGTTCGGGACTGGGCTACGAGCAGTACTTC
many	-	TRBV29-1	TRBJ2-1	CSVEEQRYNEQFF	TGCAGCGTTGAAGAACAGAGATACAATGAGCAGTTCTTC
many	-	TRBV5-1	TRBJ2-7	CASSLGGDEQYF	TGCGCCAGCAGCTTAGGGGGGGACGAGCAGTACTTC